The sample holds a few counts of the clone carrying this T cell receptor (beta chain). This entry comes from a study of response to subunit inactivated influenza vaccine. TCRdb re-analysed the RT-PCR reads in MiXCR, keeping a single row per CDR3 protein. In the table there are approximately 160,000 distinct CDR3 sequences, around 11% of which are singletons. The CDR3 spans 13 residues. The V and J ends lost 3 bases and 7 bases respectively, with 12 bases between them. The rearrangement links TRBV12-3 or TRBV12-4 to TRBJ1-2; D uncertain. This TCR was recovered from a man aged 45 to 70 who received an inactivated influenza vaccine. Specimen: CD8+ T cells sorted from PBMCs, collected roughly 24 months after vaccination. The CDR3 region is CASSLGTGIGYTF. The CDR3 DNA reads TGTGCCAGCAGTTTGGGTACCGGGATTGGCTACACCTTC.